This T cell receptor beta chain was captured by sequencing in a study of regulatory T cells in long-lasting Graves disease. Study at large: Those with persistent Graves' disease had received antithyroid drugs for over 5 years with positive TSH receptor antibodies.

This clonotype was counted between two and nine times. Its antigen is still unknown. As to time point: persistent/refractory GD, antithyroid drugs over 5 years with positive TRAb. PBMCs were the source of the RNA used for TCR sequencing. Relying on iRepertoire HTBI primers and Arm-PCR of CDR3 regions, the team built TCR beta libraries. TCRdb ran MiXCR on the multiplex PCR reads and lists one entry per CDR3 protein. The table shows 350,000 to 450,000 distinct CDR3 sequences, with 20% occurring only once. This CDR3 has 16 residues. Losses at the gene ends were 0 bases for V and 1 base for J; bases not matched to a gene: 5. The germline gives CDR1 LGHDT, CDR2 YNNKEL (reference sequence). Overall study findings and caveats: Thyroid tissue was not sampled; only peripheral blood was. Persistent Graves' patients showed less TCR diversity than newly diagnosed patients showed. Persistent disease was associated with favored TRBV28 usage and with favored use of TRBJ1-2 and TRBJ2-5.

The clonotype was recovered from a female donor with Graves disease. Here the sequenced sample was peripheral blood mononuclear cells (PBMCs), taken when the disease was refractory, from a patient treated with antithyroid drugs. V and J are TRBV3-1 and TRBJ2-7, with TRBD2 matching 8 bases. This CDR3 is CASSQDQTSASYEQYF. In DNA form, the CDR3 reads TGTGCCAGCAGCCAAGACCAGACTAGCGCATCCTACGAGCAGTACTTC.